This T cell receptor beta chain is from a study of blood T cell repertoires in COVID-19. In the study overall: In each case, the material was cDNA or gDNA derived from T cells, B-cell-depleted T cells, or PBMCs.

Trimming cost V 1 base and J 3 bases, with 13 bases left between them. CDR3 size: 16 residues. Germline V CDR1 and CDR2: MNHEY, SMNVEV (reference sequence). Authors' analysis steps: Estimated nucleated cell counts came from reference gene primer amplification. This table comes from immunoSEQ multiplex PCR, and its TCRdb copy is limited to in-frame clones, with some not included. V and J calls and clone size are those listed in that table; D and trimming were worked out from the DNA. The sample records around 160,000 clones, around 85% being singletons. The origin of this receptor is a woman aged 40-49 years with active or convalescent COVID-19. The specimen sequenced was peripheral blood. The chain has TRBV27 and TRBJ1-5, with D perhaps matching TRBD1 (6 bases). Here the CDR3 reads CASSLYQGLDNQPQHF. CDR3 nucleotides: TGTGCCAGCAGTTTATATCAGGGGCTCGACAATCAGCCCCAGCATTTT.